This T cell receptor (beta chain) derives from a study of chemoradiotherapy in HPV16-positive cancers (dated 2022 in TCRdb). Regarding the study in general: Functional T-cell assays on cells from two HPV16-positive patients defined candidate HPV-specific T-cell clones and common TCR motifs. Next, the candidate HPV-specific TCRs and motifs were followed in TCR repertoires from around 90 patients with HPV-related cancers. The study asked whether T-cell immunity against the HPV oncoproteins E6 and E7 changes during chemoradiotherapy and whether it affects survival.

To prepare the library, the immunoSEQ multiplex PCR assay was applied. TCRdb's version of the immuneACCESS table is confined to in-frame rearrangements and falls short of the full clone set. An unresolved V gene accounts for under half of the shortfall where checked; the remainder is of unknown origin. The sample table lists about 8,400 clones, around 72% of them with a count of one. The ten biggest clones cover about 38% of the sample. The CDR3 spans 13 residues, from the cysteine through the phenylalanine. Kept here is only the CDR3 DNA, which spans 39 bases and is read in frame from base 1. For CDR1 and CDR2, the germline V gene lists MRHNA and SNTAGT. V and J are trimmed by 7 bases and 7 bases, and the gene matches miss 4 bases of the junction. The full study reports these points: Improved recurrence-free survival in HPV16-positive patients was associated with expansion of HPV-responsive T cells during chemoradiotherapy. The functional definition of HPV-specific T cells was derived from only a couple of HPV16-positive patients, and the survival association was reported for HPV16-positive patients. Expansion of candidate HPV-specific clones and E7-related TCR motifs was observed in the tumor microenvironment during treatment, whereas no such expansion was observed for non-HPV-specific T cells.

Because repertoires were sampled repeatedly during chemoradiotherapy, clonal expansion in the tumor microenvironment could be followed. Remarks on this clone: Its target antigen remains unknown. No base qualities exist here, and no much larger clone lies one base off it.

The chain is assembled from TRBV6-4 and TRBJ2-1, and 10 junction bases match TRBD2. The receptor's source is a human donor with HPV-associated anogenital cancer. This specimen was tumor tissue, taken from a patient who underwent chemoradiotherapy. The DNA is TGTGCCAGCAAAGCGGGAGGGCCAAATGAGCAGTTCTTC. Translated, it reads CASKAGGPNEQFF.